Given below is one T cell receptor (beta chain) in context. This clonotype has at least ten counts. This receptor's antigen is unknown. No clone much larger than this one lies a single base away; base qualities are absent. Graves' hyperthyroidism was defined as stable when no progression to ophthalmopathy occurred over 18 months of follow-up. Hyperthyroidism patients were newly diagnosed, with disease duration under 2 months, and aged 18 to 65 years. Any patient with an uncontrolled infection, another autoimmune disease, pregnancy or lactation was excluded. Diagnoses were established on the basis of clinical symptoms, serum thyroxine and TRAb, thyroid ultrasound, and orbital computed tomography. Ficoll-Paque density gradient centrifugation was used to isolate PBMCs from under 11 ml of fresh peripheral blood. Total RNA was extracted with Trizol reagent, and quality was checked on an Agilent 2100 Bioanalyzer.

In the germline V gene, CDR1 corresponds to SNHLY and CDR2 to FYNNEI. The CDR3 spans 14 residues, from the cysteine through the phenylalanine. Of the read, only the CDR3 DNA is kept; its 42 bases are in frame from base 1. The germline V and J ends show losses of 6 bases and 7 bases respectively, and no gene match explains 11 bases of the junction. These data originate in a study of T cells in Graves' hyperthyroidism and ophthalmopathy (dated by TCRdb to the late 2010s). The study in broad terms: Peripheral blood was collected at initial diagnosis, before any treatment. After blood sampling, hyperthyroidism patients were treated with methimazole at a starting dose of 30 mg daily, and ophthalmopathy patients were treated with high-dose intravenous methylprednisolone. Whether ophthalmopathy could be predicted prospectively was tested in an independent validation cohort made up of approximately 19 hyperthyroidism patients plus 17 patients who later progressed to ophthalmopathy. The 100 or so discovery patients were randomly split 7:3 into training and test sets. To identify TCR V-J signatures that set the groups apart, the researchers used a discovery cohort of 100 patients, made up of about 44 with Graves' ophthalmopathy and about 60 with stable Graves' hyperthyroidism. In addition, the study compared T-cell repertoires in thyroid tissue and in blood from about 6 Graves' hyperthyroidism patients. According to the paper, TCR Vbeta CDR3 sequencing was carried out on 135 peripheral blood samples, which came from around 43 ophthalmopathy, around 74 hyperthyroidism and about 17 progressor patients.

TCR beta CDR3 regions were amplified from RNA transcripts. For the first round of RT-PCR on the TCR CDR3, the HTBI primer set was used together with the Qiagen OneStep RT-PCR kit. Libraries were constructed in a second round of multiplex PCR, after which size selection and purification were performed. Libraries were sequenced paired-end with 100 bp reads on an Illumina HiSeq2000. The paper's processing steps were these. SOAPnuke was used to process the raw data, throwing out any read that contained adapters or uncalled bases, had a mean Phred below 15, or lacked an exact constant-primer or identifier match. COPE v1.2.5 was used to merge high-quality paired reads, and clonotypes were defined as unique nucleotide sequences. Clonotypes were aligned to IMGT TRBV, TRBD and TRBJ reference segments using MiTCR v1.1. Analysis was restricted to V-J combinations with a frequency above 0.0001, which covered roughly 99% of repertoires. The TCS score was defined as the ratio of F50 (clonal expansion) to E x V (chaos), calculated using BLOSUM62-based TCRdist between CDR3 peptides within each V-J. Welch's t-statistics and random forest reduced just over 500 V-J features to about 13, which were used in a naive Bayes classifier (R e1071). Thyroid-blood repertoire similarity was quantified with the Morisita-Horn index. The raw public reads went through TCRdb reprocessing: fastp at Q25, MiXCR clone calling, in-frame beta chains kept. Records with the same CDR3 protein are collapsed into one entry carrying the most frequent genes and DNA. TCRdb assigned the V and J calls; the authors' analysis was not used. A total of 800,000 or so distinct CDR3 sequences appear in this sample, 35% to 40% of them only once. The ten largest clones take up about 8.9% of the sample.

What the research found in general, with its limitations: In validation, the model predicted progression to ophthalmopathy with approximately 71% sensitivity and less than 80% specificity, a median of about 6 months before onset. Sample size was not statistically predetermined, and investigators were not blinded to group allocation. Most expanded thyroid clonotypes (frequency above 0.001) were also detected in blood, suggesting blood repertoires may reflect thyroid immune responses. In cross-validation, a model built on a 13 V-J signature told ophthalmopathy apart from stable hyperthyroidism with just under 90% sensitivity and about 81% specificity, and in testing the same model reached 80%/75%.

The source is a man younger than 30 with Graves' hyperthyroidism. Here the chain combines TRBV2 and TRBJ1-1; TRBD1 fits 7 bases in the junction. Sequences were obtained from blood. The DNA sequence is given as TGTGCCAGCAGCCAAACGGGACAGACCTTTGAAGCTTTCTTT. This yields the protein CASSQTGQTFEAFF.